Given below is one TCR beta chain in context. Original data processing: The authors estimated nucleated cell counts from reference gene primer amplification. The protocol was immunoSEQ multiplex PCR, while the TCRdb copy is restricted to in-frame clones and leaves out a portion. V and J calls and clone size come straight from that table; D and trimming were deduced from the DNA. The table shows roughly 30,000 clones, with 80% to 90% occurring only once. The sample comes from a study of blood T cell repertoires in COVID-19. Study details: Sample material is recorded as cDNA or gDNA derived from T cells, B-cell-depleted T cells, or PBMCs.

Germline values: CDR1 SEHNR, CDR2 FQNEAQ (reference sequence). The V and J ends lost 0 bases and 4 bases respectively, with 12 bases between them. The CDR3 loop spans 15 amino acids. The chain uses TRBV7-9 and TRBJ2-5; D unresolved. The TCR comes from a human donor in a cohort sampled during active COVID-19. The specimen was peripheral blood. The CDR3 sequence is CASSLATSSAETQYF. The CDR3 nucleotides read TGTGCCAGCAGCTTAGCAACCTCCAGCGCAGAGACCCAGTACTTC.